This T cell receptor beta chain derives from a study of blood T cell repertoires in COVID-19. The study drew participants aged roughly 18 to 95 years from 20 to 30 US areas. The CDR3 covers 13 residues. V shed 8 bases, J shed 1 base, and the junction held 4 bases outside the gene matches. CDR1 SQVTM and CDR2 ANQGSEA come from the germline V gene. In the source study's methods: Nucleated cell number was recorded as an estimate derived from reference gene primer amplification. Assay: immunoSEQ multiplex PCR; the TCRdb copy retains only in-frame clones and omits some. D and trimming were read from the DNA, whereas the V and J calls and clone size are those reported in that table. The sample lists roughly 290,000 clones; 75% to 90% were seen once.

The source is a woman between 25 and 40 years old who had recovered from COVID-19. Material for sequencing was PBMCs or T cells enriched from blood (not recorded which). V is TRBV29-1 and J is TRBJ1-1, with 10 bases fitting TRBD1. CDR3: CSTWDRGNTEAFF. CDR3 bases: TGCAGCACATGGGACAGGGGGAACACTGAAGCTTTCTTT. Together with reference TRBV29-1 and TRBJ1-1, the CDR3 gives the full variable domain: SAVISQKPSRDICQRGTSLTIQCQVDSQVTMMFWYRQQPGQSLTLIATANQGSEATYESGFVIDKFPISRPNLTFSTLTVSNMSPEDSSIYLCSTWDRGNTEAFFGQGTRLTVV.